These T cell receptor beta chains were read from a single sample in a study of memory CD4+ T cells and cytomegalovirus serostatus. Clones were sequenced by immunoSEQ multiplex PCR, and TCRdb holds only the in-frame ones, with some missing. The sample contains about 50,000 clones, about 81% of which appear only once. Source material: memory CD4+ T cells from blood. These receptor sequences come from an adult in good health and CMV-seronegative. The CDR3 runs from the conserved cysteine through the conserved F or W. A D gene is named only where the DNA matches it firmly. The listing skips clone size in some rows; elsewhere it reads once, few, many or a size class.

abundance: NA
j_gene: TRBJ2-3
d_gene: TRBD1
v_gene: TRBV10-3
CDR3nt: TGTGCCATCAGACCCGGACAGGGAATCGCAGATACGCAGTATTTT
CDR3aa: CAIRPGQGIADTQYF

abundance: NA
j_gene: TRBJ1-3
d_gene: NA
v_gene: TRBV25-1
CDR3nt: TGTGCCAGCGGCCTGGCCTCTGGAAACACCATATATTTT
CDR3aa: CASGLASGNTIYF

abundance: NA
j_gene: TRBJ2-3
d_gene: NA
v_gene: TRBV12-5
CDR3nt: TGTGCTAGTGGCCCCGGGCGACTAAGGGAAGATACGCAGTATTTT
CDR3aa: CASGPGRLREDTQYF

abundance: NA
j_gene: TRBJ2-5
d_gene: TRBD1
v_gene: TRBV2
CDR3nt: TGTGCCAGCAGAAGGGACAGCCAAGAGACCCAGTACTTC
CDR3aa: CASRRDSQETQYF

abundance: NA
j_gene: TRBJ2-7
d_gene: TRBD2
v_gene: TRBV9
CDR3nt: TGTGCCAGCAGCTTCGGACTAGCGACCAACTACGAGCAGTACTTC
CDR3aa: CASSFGLATNYEQYF

abundance: NA
j_gene: TRBJ1-6
d_gene: TRBD1
v_gene: TRBV5-6
CDR3nt: TGTGCCAGCAGCTTGGCTCAGGGGGGCTGGTCACCCCTCCACTTT
CDR3aa: CASSLAQGGWSPLHF

abundance: NA
j_gene: TRBJ2-2
d_gene: NA
v_gene: TRBV7-9
CDR3nt: TGTGCCAGCAGCTTAGGAGGCACCCAGAACACCGGGGAGCTGTTTTTT
CDR3aa: CASSLGGTQNTGELFF

abundance: NA
j_gene: TRBJ1-1
d_gene: TRBD1
v_gene: TRBV2
CDR3nt: TGTGCCAGCACCCCCGGACAGGTCTCTGAAGCTTTCTTT
CDR3aa: CASTPGQVSEAFF

abundance: NA
j_gene: TRBJ1-5
d_gene: NA
v_gene: TRBV29-1
CDR3nt: TGCAGCGTTGGCCAGAGCAATCAGCCCCAGCATTTT
CDR3aa: CSVGQSNQPQHF

abundance: NA
j_gene: TRBJ2-5
d_gene: TRBD2
v_gene: TRBV7-2
CDR3nt: TGTGCCAGCAGCTTAGGGGGACTAGCGGGGGAGACCCAGTACTTC
CDR3aa: CASSLGGLAGETQYF

abundance: NA
j_gene: TRBJ2-2
d_gene: NA
v_gene: TRBV4-2
CDR3nt: TGTGCCAGCCAAGCACCCGGGGAGCTGTTTTTT
CDR3aa: CASQAPGELFF

abundance: NA
j_gene: TRBJ1-2
d_gene: NA
v_gene: TRBV11-3
CDR3nt: TGTGCCAGCAGCTTAGGAGGGAGCTATGGCTACACCTTC
CDR3aa: CASSLGGSYGYTF

abundance: NA
j_gene: TRBJ1-1
d_gene: NA
v_gene: TRBV13
CDR3nt: TGTGCCAGCAGCCGATTGACAGCAATGAACACTGAAGCTTTCTTT
CDR3aa: CASSRLTAMNTEAFF

abundance: few
j_gene: TRBJ2-1
d_gene: NA
v_gene: TRBV5-1
CDR3nt: TGCGCCAGCAGCTTGAAACCTCAGGGCACCTACAATGAGCAGTTCTTC
CDR3aa: CASSLKPQGTYNEQFF

abundance: NA
j_gene: TRBJ2-2
d_gene: NA
v_gene: TRBV7-8
CDR3nt: TGTGCCAGCAGCCCGTTGACAGGCCTGAACACCGGGGAGCTGTTTTTT
CDR3aa: CASSPLTGLNTGELFF

abundance: NA
j_gene: TRBJ2-1
d_gene: NA
v_gene: TRBV7-2
CDR3nt: TGTGCCAGCAGCTTACAGGGCAGCTCCTACAATGAGCAGTTCTTC
CDR3aa: CASSLQGSSYNEQFF

abundance: NA
j_gene: TRBJ2-7
d_gene: NA
v_gene: TRBV11-2
CDR3nt: TGTGCCAGCAGCCCACTGCGGGGATCCTACGAGCAGTACTTC
CDR3aa: CASSPLRGSYEQYF

abundance: few
j_gene: TRBJ2-6
d_gene: NA
v_gene: TRBV28
CDR3nt: TGTGCCAGCAGTTTCCTGGACTCTGGGGCCAACGTCCTGACTTTC
CDR3aa: CASSFLDSGANVLTF

abundance: NA
j_gene: TRBJ1-2
d_gene: TRBD1
v_gene: TRBV7-8
CDR3nt: TGTGCCAGCAGCCAGCAGGACAGGGTCTATGGCTACACCTTC
CDR3aa: CASSQQDRVYGYTF

abundance: NA
j_gene: TRBJ2-2
d_gene: TRBD1
v_gene: TRBV5-4
CDR3nt: TGTGCCAGCAGCCTCCGACAGGGTGGGCGCACCGGGGAGCTGTTTTTT
CDR3aa: CASSLRQGGRTGELFF